This entry lists 15 T cell receptor beta chains sequenced from one sample in a study of cytomegalovirus exposure and HLA in healthy donors. Primers for the PCR totalled 60 Vbeta and 13 Jbeta. Clones were read by immunoSEQ multiplex PCR, and TCRdb kept only the in-frame ones, dropping some. There are about 160,000 clones in the sample; about 85% occur only once, and 1% lies in the top ten. The sample consisted of PBMCs. These receptor sequences come from a boy aged 2 to 9 in good health and CMV-seronegative.

This sequence joins TRBV5-6 and TRBJ1-3; D is ambiguous. Per germline, CDR1 SGHDT and CDR2 YYEEEE. This CDR3 contains 14 residues. V lost 1 base, J lost 1 base, and 6 bases lay in between. This CDR3 reads CASSLYFSGNTIYF. CDR3 in DNA: TGTGCCAGCAGCTTGTACTTTTCTGGAAACACCATATATTTT.

The chain combines TRBV28 with TRBJ2-7, with TRBD2 as a possible D gene (5 bases). Germline V gives CDR1 MDHEN, CDR2 SYDVKM. This CDR3 region has 13 residues. Trimming removed 8 bases from V and 4 bases from J, with 15 bases in between. CDR3 loop: CASWAADTYEQYF. The CDR3 DNA follows: TGTGCCAGCTGGGCAGCGGATACTTACGAGCAGTACTTC.

The chain is built from TRBV28 and TRBJ1-5; D unclear. The CDR3 runs to 12 residues. Germline V lookup: CDR1 MDHEN, CDR2 SYDVKM. V was cut by 6 bases and J by 5 bases, with 8 bases left in between. DNA of the CDR3: TGTGCCAGCAGCCCCCCCTATCAGCCCCAGCATTTT. Translated: CASSPPYQPQHF.

The chain has TRBV28 and TRBJ1-2; 8 nucleotides match TRBD1. Germline CDR1 and CDR2: MDHEN and SYDVKM. The CDR3 runs to 15 residues. The ends lost 3 bases at V and 4 bases at J; junction bases unmatched: 7. This CDR3 reads CASSFLPGGSYGYTF. CDR3 DNA sequence: TGTGCCAGCAGTTTCCTTCCAGGGGGCAGCTATGGCTACACCTTC.

This clone was seen a handful of times. The chain links TRBV5-4 to TRBJ1-1, with TRBD1 identical over 7 bases. The ends lost 0 bases at V and 4 bases at J; junction bases unmatched: 6. Germline V lookup: CDR1 SGHNT, CDR2 YYREEE (reference sequence). The CDR3 is 15 amino acids. DNA of the CDR3: TGTGCCAGCAGCTTGGGTCGGACAGGACTCACTGAAGCTTTCTTT. Translated: CASSLGRTGLTEAFF.

The J gene is TRBJ1-5, the V gene TRBV28, with TRBD1 matching over 7 bases. Losses at the gene ends were 3 bases for V and 3 bases for J; bases not matched to a gene: 5. CDR1 MDHEN and CDR2 SYDVKM come from the germline V gene. The CDR3 spans 15 residues. The DNA for the CDR3 is TGTGCCAGCAGTTTCGACAGGGTATACAATCAGCCCCAGCATTTT. Its translation is CASSFDRVYNQPQHF.

The chain uses TRBV6-1 and TRBJ1-1; D is unclear. Germline V lookup: CDR1 MNHNS, CDR2 SASEGT. The length of the CDR3 is 16 residues. V was pared by 4 bases and J by 1 base, with 16 bases between. DNA for the CDR3: TGTGCCAGCAGTGGCGGGTTGGAGATGGGGAACACTGAAGCTTTCTTT. Its protein is CASSGGLEMGNTEAFF.

The CDR3 is CASRLPGQPNYGYTF. The CDR3 DNA sequence: TGTGCCAGTAGGCTACCGGGACAGCCGAACTATGGCTACACCTTC. The chain combines TRBV19 with TRBJ1-2; 7 bases are shared with TRBD1. The CDR3 consists of 15 residues. CDR1 LNHDA and CDR2 SQIVND come from the germline V gene (reference sequence). Unmatched junction bases numbered 9, after V lost 6 bases and J lost 2 bases.

V is TRBV4-1 and J is TRBJ2-1; tentative D call: TRBD2 (6 bases). The length of the CDR3 is 15 residues. V was shortened by 0 bases and J by 10 bases, with 16 bases between the two germline ends. CDR1 is MGHRA, CDR2 YSYEKL, per germline. CDR3 protein: CASSQDYPGSFEQFF. DNA of the CDR3: TGCGCCAGCAGCCAAGATTACCCCGGGAGTTTCGAGCAGTTCTTC.

The V call is TRBV10-3, the J call TRBJ1-1; D not resolved. With 4 bases removed from V and 4 bases from J, the gap between germline ends came to 13 bases. The CDR3 has 14 amino acids. Looked up from germline, CDR1 is ENHRY and CDR2 is SYGVKD. As DNA, the CDR3 is TGTGCCATCAGTGGAAGCGGGAGATTCACTGAAGCTTTCTTT. This encodes CAISGSGRFTEAFF.

The DNA of the CDR3 is TGTGCCAGCAGTCCCTACGGGGGGAGGGACGAGCAGTACGTC. As protein: CASSPYGGRDEQYV. The J gene is TRBJ2-7, the V gene TRBV6-5, with 7 positions matching TRBD2. The J segment lost 5 bases and the V segment lost 5 bases, leaving 9 bases of the junction unmatched. The CDR3 runs 14 residues. Germline-derived CDR1 and CDR2 are MNHEY and SVGAGI.

The chain employs TRBV30 and TRBJ2-3; TRBD2 matches at 13 bases. CDR3 length equals 20 residues. From germline, CDR1 is GTSNPN and CDR2 SVGIG (reference sequence). J lost 1 base, V lost 5 bases, and 18 bases had no gene match. CDR3 protein: CAWAPFQLAGGREGTDTQYF. The DNA for the CDR3 is TGTGCCTGGGCTCCGTTCCAACTAGCGGGGGGGCGGGAGGGCACAGATACGCAGTATTTT.

On this clone: This sample includes further DNA sequences coding for the same CDR3. The rearrangement links TRBV28 to TRBJ1-4; D remains ambiguous. V was shortened by 3 bases and J by 4 bases, with 9 bases between the two germline ends. The CDR3 covers 14 residues. Germline assignment: CDR1 MDHEN and CDR2 SYDVKM. CDR3 in DNA: TGTGCCAGCAGTTTGGGAGGGATTAATGAAAAACTGTTTTTT. As protein: CASSLGGINEKLFF. Drawing the rest from reference TRBV28 and TRBJ1-4, the complete variable domain is DVKVTQSSRYLVKRTGEKVFLECVQDMDHENMFWYRQDPGLGLRLIYFSYDVKMKEKGDIPEGYSVSREKKERFSLILESASTNQTSMYLCASSLGGINEKLFFGSGTQLSVL.

The chain employs TRBV10-2 and TRBJ1-1, with 7 bases identical to TRBD1. J gave up 10 bases and V 6 bases, and 11 bases lay outside the gene matches. Germline assignment: CDR1 WSHSY and CDR2 SAAADI. This CDR3 contains 13 residues. CDR3 residues: CASRPEPGGRAFF. Written as DNA, the CDR3 is TGCGCCAGCAGGCCGGAGCCAGGGGGAAGAGCTTTCTTT.

This chain connects TRBV5-4 to TRBJ2-5; D is perhaps TRBD2 (6 bases). Germline assignment: CDR1 SGHNT and CDR2 YYREEE (reference sequence). This CDR3 region has 15 residues. The V and J ends lost 3 bases and 6 bases respectively, with 18 bases between them. CDR3 in DNA: TGTGCCAGCAGCTCGGGAGCCCCAGGCGACCAGACCCAGTACTTC. Translating gives CASSSGAPGDQTQYF.